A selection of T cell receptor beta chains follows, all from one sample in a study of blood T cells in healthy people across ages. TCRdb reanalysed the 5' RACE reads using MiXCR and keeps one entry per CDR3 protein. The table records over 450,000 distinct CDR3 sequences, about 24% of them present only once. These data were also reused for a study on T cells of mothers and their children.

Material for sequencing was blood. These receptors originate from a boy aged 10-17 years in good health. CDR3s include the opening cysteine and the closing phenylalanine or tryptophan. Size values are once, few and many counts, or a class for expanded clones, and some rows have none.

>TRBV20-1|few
CSASQVSSYEQYF
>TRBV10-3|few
CAISEPFRGVFSYEQYF
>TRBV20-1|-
CSAKRTDFMLAKNIQYF
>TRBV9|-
CASSGGVNTEAFF
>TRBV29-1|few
CSVIEGETQYF
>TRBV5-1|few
CASSLGHKENEQFF
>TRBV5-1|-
CASSLGGQNLYGYTF
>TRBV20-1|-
CSAKGGPEAFF
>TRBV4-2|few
CASSQVGGVVGAGYTF
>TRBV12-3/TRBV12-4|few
CASSSVGTALATNEKLFF
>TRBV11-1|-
CASSALLRGSEAFF